The 32 T cell receptor beta chains listed next were all sequenced from one sample in a study of shared clonotypes between healthy human individuals. Terminally differentiated effector memory CD45RA+ cells were excluded from the naive CD8 cells, which were CD45RO-negative and positively selected for CCR7. Clones were read by immunoSEQ multiplex PCR, and TCRdb kept only the in-frame ones, dropping some. This table holds about 1,900,000 clones, about 95% found once. The sequenced sample was naive CD8+ T cells sorted from blood. Source of these receptors: a man younger than 35 in good health.

The V gene is TRBV4-1, the J gene TRBJ2-7, with 12 positions matching TRBD2. There are 15 residues in the CDR3. With V trimmed by 4 bases and J by 6 bases, 7 bases remained unmatched. In germline, CDR1 is MGHRA, CDR2 YSYEKL. The CDR3 region is CASSPLAGGPGEQYF. The DNA for the CDR3 is TGCGCCAGCAGCCCCCTAGCGGGGGGGCCAGGCGAGCAGTACTTC.

CDR3 nucleotides: TGTGCCAGTAGTATACAGGGGCTAAGCTCCTATAATTCACCCCTCCACTTT. Encoded protein: CASSIQGLSSYNSPLHF. The chain carries TRBV19 and TRBJ1-6, with D perhaps matching TRBD1 (6 bases). CDR1 and CDR2 from the germline V gene are LNHDA and SQIVND (reference sequence). This CDR3 has 17 amino acids. V lost 2 bases and J 0 bases, leaving 11 bases between the germline ends.

This clone has only one observation. The J gene is TRBJ1-2, the V gene TRBV19, with D unclear. Trimming removed 5 bases at V and 5 bases at J, with 15 bases between. The germline V gene has CDR1 LNHDA and CDR2 SQIVND (reference sequence). The CDR3 is made up of 14 amino acids. The CDR3 coding sequence is TGTGCCAGTAGTCCGGTCCCCTCTATGTATGGCTACACCTTC. This gives the protein CASSPVPSMYGYTF.

Concerning this clone: This specimen includes other DNA sequences encoding the same CDR3. The chain is built from TRBV27 and TRBJ2-1; 7 positions agree with TRBD2. V shed 2 bases and J 4 bases; nucleotides not matched to a gene: 2. The CDR3 loop spans 14 amino acids. From germline, CDR1 is MNHEY and CDR2 SMNVEV (reference sequence). The CDR3 DNA reads as TGTGCCAGCAGTTTAGCGGGGGATTACAATGAGCAGTTCTTC. Its translation is CASSLAGDYNEQFF.

This clone was recorded a few times. Other DNA sequences from this sample encode an identical CDR3 as well. The genes are TRBV27 and TRBJ1-5; D possibly corresponds to TRBD1 (5 bases). V gave up 5 bases and J gave up 4 bases, with 12 bases separating them. Germline V gene lookup returns CDR1 MNHEY and CDR2 SMNVEV (reference sequence). The CDR3 covers 14 residues. CDR3 sequence: CASSHRDGNQPQHF. The CDR3 nucleotides read TGTGCCAGCAGTCACCGGGACGGGAATCAGCCCCAGCATTTT.

The chain uses TRBV28 and TRBJ1-4; D is undetermined. The CDR3 covers 14 residues. V was shortened by 3 bases and J by 4 bases, with 9 bases between the two germline ends. Germline V gives CDR1 MDHEN, CDR2 SYDVKM. In DNA form, the CDR3 reads TGTGCCAGCAGTTTGATTGAGTTTAATGAAAAACTGTTTTTT. This codes for CASSLIEFNEKLFF.

The genes are TRBV6-6 and TRBJ2-7; 8 nucleotides match TRBD1. From germline, CDR1 is MNHNY and CDR2 SVGAGI (reference sequence). Losses at the gene ends were 7 bases for V and 2 bases for J; bases not matched to a gene: 7. The length of the CDR3 is 14 residues. The CDR3 loop reads CASIPGQAAYEQYF. The CDR3, as DNA: TGTGCCAGCATACCGGGACAGGCGGCCTACGAGCAGTACTTC.

This clone has just one count. This chain links TRBV4-2 with TRBJ2-1, with 9 bases aligning to TRBD2. Germline CDR1 reads LGHNA; CDR2 reads YNFKEQ. With 1 base clipped from V and 8 bases from J, the junction kept 3 bases outside the gene matches. The length of the CDR3 is 14 residues. CDR3 sequence reads: CASSQVAGVDEQFF. The CDR3 DNA follows: TGTGCCAGCAGCCAAGTAGCGGGAGTGGATGAGCAGTTCTTC.

Note on this clone: The identical CDR3 is also encoded by other nucleotide sequences in the sample. The V call is TRBV30, the J call TRBJ1-1; the D is unclear. The V gene lost 0 bases and the J gene lost 1 base, with 6 bases spanning the gap. Per the germline V gene, CDR1 is GTSNPN and CDR2 is SVGIG (reference sequence). CDR3 length: 13 residues. CDR3 residues: CAWSVLENTEAFF. Written as DNA, the CDR3 is TGTGCCTGGAGTGTATTGGAGAACACTGAAGCTTTCTTT.

The V call is TRBV29-1, the J call TRBJ2-7; TRBD1 matches at 9 bases. The V and J ends lost 7 bases and 3 bases, in that order; junction bases with no gene match: 7. Germline V gene sequence: CDR1 SQVTM, CDR2 ANQGSEA. The CDR3 has 13 residues. The CDR3 bases are TGCAGCGCGGATCCGGGACAGGGCTACGAGCAGTACTTC. Its protein product is CSADPGQGYEQYF.

The gene calls are TRBV4-1 and TRBJ2-1; D not certain. Trimming took off 2 bases at V and 4 bases at J, with 15 bases between the two ends. CDR1 and CDR2 from the germline V gene are MGHRA and YSYEKL. This CDR3 has 16 amino acids. CDR3 coding DNA: TGCGCCAGCAGCCAACCTCACGGGTCACAATACAATGAGCAGTTCTTC. As protein: CASSQPHGSQYNEQFF.

The chain carries TRBV15 and TRBJ1-4; no definite D call. The CDR3 runs to 12 residues. With 8 bases removed from V and 3 bases from J, the gap between germline ends came to 7 bases. Germline V gives CDR1 LNHNV, CDR2 YYDKDF (reference sequence). CDR3 in amino acids: CATAEANEKLFF. For the CDR3, the DNA is TGTGCCACCGCGGAGGCTAATGAAAAACTGTTTTTT.

The rearrangement links TRBV9 to TRBJ2-7, with D perhaps TRBD2 (6 bases). There are 14 residues in the CDR3. V was cut by 0 bases and J by 7 bases, with 14 bases left in between. CDR1 is SGDLS and CDR2 is YYNGEE in the germline V gene. The CDR3 bases are TGTGCCAGCAGCGTAGACGGGAGCCCCTGGGAGCAGTACTTC. The encoded protein is CASSVDGSPWEQYF.

This rearrangement joins TRBV12-5 to TRBJ1-2; 7 bases agree with TRBD1. Per germline, CDR1 LGHNT and CDR2 FRNRAP. The CDR3 extends over 14 amino acids. The junction had 4 bases not matched to a gene; V was cut back by 1 base and J by 5 bases. CDR3 DNA sequence: TGTGCTAGTGGTTTGGGGGACAGCAGATATGGCTACACCTTC. Its protein product is CASGLGDSRYGYTF.

The rearrangement uses TRBV6-1 and TRBJ1-5; D is ambiguous. This CDR3 is 17 amino acids long. The V end lost 2 bases, the J end lost 3 bases, and 17 bases lay between the germline ends. The V gene's germline CDR1 is MNHNS and CDR2 SASEGT. CDR3 in DNA: TGTGCCAGCAGTGAATTGTACACGGAGGCTTTCAATCAGCCCCAGCATTTT. It specifies CASSELYTEAFNQPQHF.

About this clone itself: At the DNA level, this CDR3 is encoded by other sequences in the same sample as well. V usage is TRBV11-2 and J usage is TRBJ2-7; tentatively, D is TRBD1 or TRBD2 (5 bases each). Germline V gene lookup returns CDR1 SGHAT and CDR2 FQNNGV. The CDR3 loop spans 13 amino acids. The V end lost 3 bases, the J end lost 4 bases, and 10 bases lay between the germline ends. The CDR3 region is CASSFGTAYEQYF. In DNA form, the CDR3 reads TGTGCCAGCAGCTTCGGGACCGCTTACGAGCAGTACTTC.

This clone has just a few counts. DNA of the CDR3: TGCGCCAGCAGCCATTTAGGGGCCGACGAGCAGTACTTC. This sequence encodes CASSHLGADEQYF. The chain couples TRBV4-3 to TRBJ2-7; maybe TRBD1 (5 bases). Germline values: CDR1 LGHNA, CDR2 YSLEER. CDR3 size: 13 residues. The ends were cut back, 3 bases at V and 5 bases at J, with 11 bases in the middle.

The chain joins TRBV9 to TRBJ1-1; 7 nucleotides match TRBD1. The CDR3 contains 13 residues. Germline V gives CDR1 SGDLS, CDR2 YYNGEE. Unmatched junction bases numbered 11, after V lost 4 bases and J lost 11 bases. The CDR3: CASSPQGGSEAFF. The CDR3 DNA follows: TGTGCCAGCAGCCCCCAGGGGGGGAGCGAGGCTTTCTTT.

V gene TRBV6-5 combines with J gene TRBJ1-2, with 8 bases aligning to TRBD1. The germline V gene encodes CDR1 MNHEY and CDR2 SVGAGI. V shed 6 bases and J 8 bases; nucleotides not matched to a gene: 8. The CDR3 covers 13 residues. The CDR3 nucleotides read TGTGCCAGCAGCCCCGGACAGGGCTGGGGCTACACCTTC. Its protein product is CASSPGQGWGYTF.

The chain is built from TRBV7-9 and TRBJ2-5, with 8 bases identical to TRBD1. CDR1 and CDR2 from the germline V gene are SEHNR and FQNEAQ (reference sequence). J lost 6 bases, V lost 5 bases, and 11 bases had no gene match. This CDR3 has 15 residues. The chain's CDR3 is CASSPPLTGEKTQYF. For the CDR3, the DNA is TGTGCCAGCAGCCCACCACTGACAGGGGAGAAGACCCAGTACTTC.

This clone is a singleton in its sample. This chain joins TRBV6-5 and TRBJ2-2; D call uncertain. Germline V gene data show CDR1 as MNHEY and CDR2 as SVGAGI. The CDR3 has 14 residues. The V end was cut by 5 bases, the J end by 3 bases, with 10 bases between. CDR3 region: CASSKRTHTGELFF. The DNA for the CDR3 is TGTGCCAGCAGTAAACGGACCCACACCGGGGAGCTGTTTTTT.

This clone was counted a single time. V gene TRBV5-1 combines with J gene TRBJ2-7; D not certain. This CDR3 is built from 15 residues. V gave up 7 bases and J gave up 0 bases, with 17 bases separating them. CDR1 SGHRS and CDR2 YFSETQ come from the germline V gene. This chain's CDR3 is CASSPHPTSSYEQYF. DNA for the CDR3: TGCGCCAGCTCCCCGCACCCGACGAGCTCCTACGAGCAGTACTTC.

This chain uses TRBV19 with TRBJ2-7; 9 nucleotides line up with TRBD1. Germline loops: CDR1 LNHDA, CDR2 SQIVND (reference sequence). J was trimmed by 1 base and V by 9 bases; bases with no gene match: 7. The CDR3 is made up of 14 amino acids. Here the CDR3 reads CASSWDRESYEQYF. As DNA, the CDR3 is TGTGCCAGCTCCTGGGACAGGGAGTCCTACGAGCAGTACTTC. Full variable domain (rest looked up from reference TRBV19 and TRBJ2-7): DGGITQSPKYLFRKEGQNVTLSCEQNLNHDAMYWYRQDPGQGLRLIYYSQIVNDFQKGDIAEGYSVSREKKESFPLTVTSAQKNPTAFYLCASSWDRESYEQYFGPGTRLTVT.

To note about this clone: This specimen includes other DNA sequences encoding the same CDR3. The genes are TRBV5-1 and TRBJ1-1; perhaps TRBD1 as D (5 bases). The CDR3 covers 14 residues. CDR1 is SGHRS and CDR2 is YFSETQ in the germline V gene. The germline V and J ends were trimmed by 0 bases and 3 bases, with 9 bases remaining between them. CDR3 nucleotides: TGCGCCAGCAGCTTGGGGCAGGGATACACTGAAGCTTTCTTT. As protein: CASSLGQGYTEAFF.

The rearrangement links TRBV10-3 to TRBJ2-2, with D perhaps assigned TRBD1 or TRBD2 (5 bases each). Trimming shortened V by 3 bases and J by 2 bases, and 7 bases separated the two germline ends. Germline values: CDR1 ENHRY, CDR2 SYGVKD. The CDR3 length is 14 residues. CDR3 protein: CAISDWDNTGELFF. CDR3 in DNA: TGTGCCATCAGTGACTGGGACAACACCGGGGAGCTGTTTTTT.

The CDR3 DNA sequence: TGTGCCAGCAGTTTGGGACCGGGGAACGGGCCCTACGAGCAGTACTTC. Translating it yields CASSLGPGNGPYEQYF. The J gene is TRBJ2-7, the V gene TRBV27; either TRBD1 or TRBD2 may fit D (5 bases each). Germline lookup yields CDR1 MNHEY and CDR2 SMNVEV (reference sequence). The CDR3 runs to 16 residues. The V gene lost 3 bases and the J gene lost 2 bases, with 17 bases spanning the gap.

The chain recombines TRBV7-9 with TRBJ2-1, with D unresolved. Germline CDR1 reads SEHNR; CDR2 reads FQNEAQ (reference sequence). The CDR3 is made up of 14 amino acids. V gave up 3 bases and J gave up 3 bases, with 9 bases separating them. This CDR3 reads CASSFQGLYNEQFF. CDR3 coding DNA: TGTGCCAGCAGCTTTCAAGGCCTCTACAATGAGCAGTTCTTC.

V is TRBV5-4 and J is TRBJ2-1, with a weak D call TRBD1 (8 bases). This CDR3 is built from 14 residues. The germline V gene has CDR1 SGHNT and CDR2 YYREEE (reference sequence). V shed 5 bases and J shed 6 bases, with 15 bases lying between them. CDR3 coding DNA: TGTGCCAGCAGGGACAGGGACTATAGCAATGAGCAGTTCTTC. Amino acid sequence: CASRDRDYSNEQFF. Full variable domain (missing parts from reference TRBV5-4 and TRBJ2-1): ETGVTQSPTHLIKTRGQQVTLRCSSQSGHNTVSWYQQALGQGPQFIFQYYREEENGRGNFPPRFSGLQFPNYSSELNVNALELDDSALYLCASRDRDYSNEQFFGPGTRLTVL.

Concerning this clone itself: The same CDR3 can be traced to other DNA sequences in this sample. The chain employs TRBV9 and TRBJ2-1; D call uncertain. Germline V CDR1 and CDR2: SGDLS, YYNGEE. The germline V and J ends were trimmed by 0 bases and 1 base, with 11 bases remaining between them. The CDR3 runs to 16 residues. The CDR3 sequence: CASSVGGSSSYNEQFF. Here the CDR3 DNA reads TGTGCCAGCAGCGTAGGCGGCTCTTCGTCCTACAATGAGCAGTTCTTC.

This chain connects TRBV29-1 to TRBJ1-1, with D uncertain. This CDR3 region has 12 residues. The germline V gene has CDR1 SQVTM and CDR2 ANQGSEA. The germline V and J ends were trimmed by 0 bases and 5 bases, with 7 bases remaining between them. The CDR3 region is CSVEEGMTEAFF. The CDR3, as DNA: TGCAGCGTTGAAGAAGGGATGACTGAAGCTTTCTTT.

The chain combines TRBV7-2 with TRBJ1-1; D might be TRBD1 (5 bases). The CDR3 sequence is 13 residues long. Trimming took 6 bases from V and 4 from J, leaving 12 bases between them. Per germline, CDR1 SGHTA and CDR2 FQGNSA. CDR3 sequence reads: CASRITGTTEAFF. DNA for the CDR3: TGTGCCAGCAGAATTACAGGTACCACTGAAGCTTTCTTT.

The chain employs TRBV5-1 and TRBJ2-7; tentative D call: TRBD1 (6 bases). Germline V gene data show CDR1 as SGHRS and CDR2 as YFSETQ. The CDR3 runs 13 residues. Trimming pared 4 bases from V and 2 bases from J, leaving 10 bases between. The CDR3 DNA sequence: TGCGCCAGCAGCGAGGACAGTCCCTACGAGCAGTACTTC. Protein product: CASSEDSPYEQYF. The full variable domain, with the rest looked up from reference TRBV5-1 and TRBJ2-7, is KAGVTQTPRYLIKTRGQQVTLSCSPISGHRSVSWYQQTPGQGLQFLFEYFSETQRNKGNFPGRFSGRQFSNSRSEMNVSTLELGDSALYLCASSEDSPYEQYFGPGTRLTVT.